This T cell receptor beta chain was profiled in a study of molecular identifiers for immune sequencing clone quantification. Study summary: Replicate experiments divided RNA from about 21,000 or 97,000 naive CD8 cells into five parts and sequenced four.

Between the trimmed V and J ends, which lost 1 base and 6 bases, there was a span of 11 bases. The germline CDR1 and CDR2 sequences are LGHNA and YSLEER. The CDR3 has 14 amino acids. Comment on this clonotype: Its target is not known.

Libraries of bulk TCR were made by previously described methods (with listed TCR primers). TCRdb re-called the PCR reads with MiXCR, one entry per CDR3 protein. The sample lists 350,000 or so distinct CDR3 sequences; 20% to 25% were seen once. General study results and limits: Highly expanded clone sizes could be underestimated by identical TCR molecules that share a barcode. Clones with over 20 RNA copies captured over 99% of effector molecules but under 1% of naive ones.

This chain connects TRBV4-3 to TRBJ2-3, with a tentative D call TRBD2 (6 bases). Material for sequencing was naive CD8+ T cells from blood, with Jurkat cell RNA spiked in. Subset defined: FACS-sorted CD8+CD4-CCR7+CD45RA+ naive T cells. This clonotype was obtained from a human donor in good health. Some libraries in this study had Jurkat cell RNA spiked in. The DNA of the CDR3 is TGCGCCAGCAGCCAAGTATTGGACTACGATACGCAGTATTTT. Its translation is CASSQVLDYDTQYF.